What follows are 20 T cell receptor beta chains derived from one specimen sequenced in a study of cytomegalovirus exposure and HLA in healthy donors. It was with 60 Vbeta and 13 Jbeta primers that the PCR ran. The assay was immunoSEQ multiplex PCR, and TCRdb's table has in-frame clones only and misses some. The sample has 100,000 to 150,000 clones; over 70% are singletons. Material for sequencing was PBMCs. The receptors stem from a woman aged 40 to 55 in good health and CMV-seronegative.

The gene calls are TRBV5-1 and TRBJ2-3; the match to TRBD2 covers 8 bases. The trim removed 5 bases at V and 2 bases at J, leaving 4 bases unmatched. Looked up from germline, CDR1 is SGHRS and CDR2 is YFSETQ. The CDR3 sequence is 14 residues long. The CDR3 DNA sequence: TGCGCCAGCAGTTCGCGGGGGGACACAGATACGCAGTATTTT. Its protein product is CASSSRGDTDTQYF.

This clone was counted between two and nine times. The chain uses TRBV5-1 and TRBJ1-1; perhaps TRBD1 as D (6 bases). The V and J ends lost 4 bases and 3 bases respectively, with 16 bases between them. Germline V CDR1 and CDR2: SGHRS, YFSETQ. This CDR3 has 15 residues. The CDR3 loop is CASSPNRAGDTEAFF. For the CDR3, the DNA is TGCGCCAGCAGCCCCAACAGGGCAGGGGACACTGAAGCTTTCTTT. Filled out from reference TRBV5-1 and TRBJ1-1, the complete variable domain reads KAGVTQTPRYLIKTRGQQVTLSCSPISGHRSVSWYQQTPGQGLQFLFEYFSETQRNKGNFPGRFSGRQFSNSRSEMNVSTLELGDSALYLCASSPNRAGDTEAFFGQGTRLTVV.

The chain has TRBV5-6 and TRBJ2-1; a weak D match, TRBD2 (6 bases). V shed 0 bases and J shed 9 bases, with 13 bases lying between them. The length of the CDR3 is 14 residues. Germline-derived CDR1 and CDR2 are SGHDT and YYEEEE. The CDR3: CASSLGRRGGEQFF. The CDR3 DNA reads as TGTGCCAGCAGCTTGGGGCGGCGGGGCGGTGAGCAGTTCTTC.

The chain joins TRBV19 to TRBJ1-2, with D tentatively TRBD1 (6 bases). Germline CDR1 and CDR2: LNHDA and SQIVND (reference sequence). The CDR3 spans 15 residues. Trimming cost V 1 base and J 8 bases, with 17 bases left between them. Here the CDR3 DNA reads TGTGCCAGTAGTATAGGACTGCAGGGGAGGGGCGGCTACACCTTC. Translation: CASSIGLQGRGGYTF.

This clone was seen a few times. The chain combines TRBV27 with TRBJ1-5, with TRBD1 as a possible D gene (5 bases). V was clipped by 0 bases and J by 6 bases, with 21 bases between them. The germline V gene encodes CDR1 MNHEY and CDR2 SMNVEV (reference sequence). The CDR3 totals 18 residues. For the CDR3, the DNA is TGTGCCAGCAGTTTATCACCTGCGTGGGGGGATAAAGGTCAGCCCCAGCATTTT. This encodes CASSLSPAWGDKGQPQHF.

In this sample, this clone turned up a few times. V gene TRBV2 combines with J gene TRBJ2-7; unclear D gene. The V gene's germline CDR1 is SNHLY and CDR2 FYNNEI. The germline V and J ends were trimmed by 0 bases and 6 bases, with 9 bases remaining between them. The CDR3 has 13 residues. The CDR3 sequence is CASSEAHSGEQYF. The CDR3 DNA reads as TGTGCCAGCAGTGAAGCGCATTCGGGCGAGCAGTACTTC.

The gene calls are TRBV7-2 and TRBJ1-4; a weak D match, TRBD1 (5 bases). CDR3 length: 17 residues. CDR1 is SGHTA and CDR2 is FQGNSA in the germline V gene. The V end lost 4 bases, the J end lost 3 bases, and 18 bases lay between the germline ends. The CDR3 spells CASSSGPRGRANEKLFF. The CDR3 nucleotides read TGTGCCAGCAGCTCAGGGCCAAGGGGCCGGGCTAATGAAAAACTGTTTTTT. Full variable domain (rest looked up from reference TRBV7-2 and TRBJ1-4): GAGVSQSPSNKVTEKGKDVELRCDPISGHTALYWYRQSLGQGLEFLIYFQGNSAPDKSGLPSDRFSAERTGGSVSTLTIQRTQQEDSAVYLCASSSGPRGRANEKLFFGSGTQLSVL.

The rearrangement uses TRBV7-9 and TRBJ2-7, with a possible D match to TRBD2 (6 bases). CDR1 and CDR2 (germline): SEHNR, FQNEAQ (reference sequence). V was pared by 1 base and J by 3 bases, with 13 bases between. This CDR3 comprises 15 residues. CDR3 amino acids: CASSLGGARGYEQYF. The CDR3 DNA reads TGTGCCAGCAGCTTAGGCGGGGCGCGGGGCTACGAGCAGTACTTC.

The V and J genes are TRBV5-8 and TRBJ2-2; TRBD1 matches at 10 bases. CDR1 is SGHTS, CDR2 YDEGEE, per germline. J lost 5 bases, V lost 9 bases, and 10 bases had no gene match. The CDR3 contains 15 residues. The CDR3 coding sequence is TGTGCCAACCAACCGGGACAGGGGCTTACCGGGGAGCTGTTTTTT. This encodes CANQPGQGLTGELFF.

This clone showed up just once. The chain carries TRBV5-1 and TRBJ2-5; perhaps TRBD1 as D (6 bases). CDR3 length equals 16 residues. The ends were cut back, 4 bases at V and 4 bases at J, with 20 bases in the middle. Germline loops: CDR1 SGHRS, CDR2 YFSETQ. The CDR3 coding sequence is TGCGCCAGCAGCAAGGGTGTTGGGGGCCGGTCAGAGACCCAGTACTTC. Protein product: CASSKGVGGRSETQYF.

This rearrangement joins TRBV27 to TRBJ2-7; 11 bases map to TRBD2. Germline V lookup: CDR1 MNHEY, CDR2 SMNVEV (reference sequence). V lost 0 bases, J lost 6 bases, and 4 bases stayed unmatched. The CDR3 is 15 amino acids. CDR3 sequence reads: CASSLSTSGMSEQYF. Written as DNA, the CDR3 is TGTGCCAGCAGTTTATCGACTAGCGGGATGTCCGAGCAGTACTTC.

The chain has TRBV6-4 and TRBJ2-3, with a possible D match to TRBD2 (5 bases). Between the trimmed V and J ends, which lost 10 bases and 0 bases, there was a span of 17 bases. This CDR3 has 15 amino acids. Germline CDR1 reads MRHNA; CDR2 reads SNTAGT. The CDR3 DNA reads TGTGCCACCTCAGAGGGAGCCATGAGCACAGATACGCAGTATTTT. Translating gives CATSEGAMSTDTQYF.

Only a few counts were recorded for this clone. J is TRBJ2-7 and V is TRBV9, with 12 bases matching TRBD2. Trimming at V came to 0 bases and at J to 3 bases, leaving 10 bases not matched to a gene. Germline CDR1 SGDLS, CDR2 YYNGEE. The CDR3 is made up of 18 amino acids. CDR3 region: CASSVGPSGLAGFYEQYF. In nucleotides, the CDR3 is TGTGCCAGCAGCGTAGGCCCCTCCGGACTAGCGGGATTCTACGAGCAGTACTTC. Complete variable domain (other parts from reference TRBV9 and TRBJ2-7): DSGVTQTPKHLITATGQRVTLRCSPRSGDLSVYWYQQSLDQGLQFLIQYYNGEERAKGNILERFSAQQFPDLHSELNLSSLELGDSALYFCASSVGPSGLAGFYEQYFGPGTRLTVT.

V gene TRBV18 combines with J gene TRBJ1-1, with unresolved D. CDR3 size: 16 residues. V was shortened by 1 base and J by 0 bases, with 12 bases between the two germline ends. Germline-derived CDR1 and CDR2 are KGHSH and LQKENI. The CDR3 nucleotides are TGTGCCAGCTCACCACAATCTGCAGAAATGAACACTGAAGCTTTCTTT. Its protein is CASSPQSAEMNTEAFF.

The rearrangement uses TRBV9 and TRBJ2-4; 9 nucleotides line up with TRBD1. Germline V gene sequence: CDR1 SGDLS, CDR2 YYNGEE. Trimming removed 4 bases from V and 5 bases from J; junction bases left unmatched: 7. This CDR3 spans 15 amino acids. CDR3 in amino acids: CASSSGTGLENIQYF. CDR3 nucleotide sequence: TGTGCCAGCAGCTCCGGGACAGGGTTAGAAAACATTCAGTACTTC.

V gene TRBV29-1 combines with J gene TRBJ2-5; TRBD1 is a possible D gene (6 bases). The DNA end is more similar to TRBJ2-7, so the J call may be wrong. Germline V CDR1 and CDR2: SQVTM, ANQGSEA. The CDR3 extends over 15 amino acids. For the CDR3, the DNA is TGCAGCGTTGAAGATCCCGAAGGGGGCTCCTACGAGCAGTACTTC. Protein product: CSVEDPEGGSYEQYF.

Of note for this clone: Compared with germline, one end of the junction differs, possibly owing to a read error. The rearrangement uses TRBV30 and TRBJ1-2, with 10 bases fitting TRBD1. The CDR3 contains 16 residues. Germline CDR1 reads GTSNPN; CDR2 reads SVGIG (reference sequence). DNA for the CDR3: TGTGCCTGGAGGAAGGTCGAGACAGGGGGCTGGTATGGCCACACCTTC. It translates to CAWRKVETGGWYGHTF.

V is TRBV7-3 and J is TRBJ2-3, with 8 bases fitting TRBD2. The J segment lost 1 base and the V segment lost 5 bases, leaving 5 bases of the junction unmatched. Germline CDR1 SGHTA, CDR2 FQGTGA. CDR3 size: 15 residues. The CDR3, as DNA: TGTGCCAGCAGCGATAGCGGGGTCGGCACAGATACGCAGTATTTT. Protein: CASSDSGVGTDTQYF.

The V and J genes are TRBV9 and TRBJ2-3, with D possibly matching TRBD2 (5 bases). The CDR3 is 13 amino acids. V lost 3 bases, J lost 5 bases, and 10 bases lay in between. CDR1 SGDLS and CDR2 YYNGEE come from the germline V gene. Here the CDR3 reads CASSGAVEDTQYF. DNA of the CDR3: TGTGCCAGCAGCGGAGCGGTGGAAGATACGCAGTATTTT. The full variable domain, completed using reference TRBV9 and TRBJ2-3, is DSGVTQTPKHLITATGQRVTLRCSPRSGDLSVYWYQQSLDQGLQFLIQYYNGEERAKGNILERFSAQQFPDLHSELNLSSLELGDSALYFCASSGAVEDTQYFGPGTRLTVL.

V gene TRBV5-4 combines with J gene TRBJ2-7; the match to TRBD1 covers 7 bases. This CDR3 has 16 amino acids. J lost 0 bases, V lost 4 bases, and 10 bases had no gene match. Germline-derived CDR1 and CDR2 are SGHNT and YYREEE (reference sequence). In nucleotides, the CDR3 is TGTGCCAGCAGCCGTCCCGGGACAGCCTTCTCCTACGAGCAGTACTTC. Its protein product is CASSRPGTAFSYEQYF. The entire variable domain, with the rest obtained from reference TRBV5-4 and TRBJ2-7, is as follows: ETGVTQSPTHLIKTRGQQVTLRCSSQSGHNTVSWYQQALGQGPQFIFQYYREEENGRGNFPPRFSGLQFPNYSSELNVNALELDDSALYLCASSRPGTAFSYEQYFGPGTRLTVT.